The clone carrying this T cell receptor beta chain was seen more than once but under ten times. These data belong to a study of T-cell reconstitution after alpha-beta-depleted transplantation in children. TCRbeta library preparation incorporated unique molecular identifiers. Each CDR3 protein gets one entry after TCRdb re-called the PCR reads with MiXCR. Among about 980,000 distinct CDR3 sequences listed, roughly 31% were seen once. In germline, CDR1 is LGHNA, CDR2 YNFKEQ. V lost 1 base and J 0 bases, leaving 12 bases between the germline ends. This CDR3 has 17 residues. The TCR comes from a boy in the first two years of life who had a stem cell transplant for SCID, so the T cells may come from the graft donor. This specimen consisted of PBMCs, mostly from graft donor cells, obtained 360 days after TCRalphabeta/CD19-depleted stem cell transplant. This chain joins TRBV4-2 and TRBJ2-2, with D perhaps being TRBD1 or TRBD2 (5 bases each). The CDR3: CASSQVSWGPNTGELFF. CDR3 in DNA: TGTGCCAGCAGCCAAGTTTCTTGGGGACCGAACACCGGGGAGCTGTTTTTT.